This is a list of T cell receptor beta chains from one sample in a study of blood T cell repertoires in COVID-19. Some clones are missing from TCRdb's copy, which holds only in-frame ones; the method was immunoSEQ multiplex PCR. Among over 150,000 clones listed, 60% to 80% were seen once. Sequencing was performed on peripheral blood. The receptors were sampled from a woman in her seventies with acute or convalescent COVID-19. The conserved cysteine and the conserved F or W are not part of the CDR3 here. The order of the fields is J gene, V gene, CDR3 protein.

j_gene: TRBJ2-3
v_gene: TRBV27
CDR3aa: ASSFFGVGRGTDTQY

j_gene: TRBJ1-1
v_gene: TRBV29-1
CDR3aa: SVVINGQGQAF

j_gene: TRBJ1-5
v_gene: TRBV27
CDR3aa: ASSSGTTSNQPQH

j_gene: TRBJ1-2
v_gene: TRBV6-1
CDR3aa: ASSEFPRGYT

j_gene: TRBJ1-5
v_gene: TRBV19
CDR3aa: ASRQTGINQPQH

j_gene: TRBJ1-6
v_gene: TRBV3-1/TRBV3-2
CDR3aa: ASSHWDRENSPLH

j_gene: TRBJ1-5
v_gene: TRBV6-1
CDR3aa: ASSDHRGNQPQH

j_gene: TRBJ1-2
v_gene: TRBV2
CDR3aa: ASSLRTGTYGYT

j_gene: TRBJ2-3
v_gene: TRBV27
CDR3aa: ASGVRGLSTDTQY

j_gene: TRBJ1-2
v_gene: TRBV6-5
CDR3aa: ASRRNRDTSYGYT

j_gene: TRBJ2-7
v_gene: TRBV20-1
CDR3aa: SARERYEQY

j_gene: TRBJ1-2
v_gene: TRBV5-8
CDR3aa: ASSLWDRGGYGYT

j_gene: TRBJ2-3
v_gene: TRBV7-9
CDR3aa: ASSFLADSSTDTQY

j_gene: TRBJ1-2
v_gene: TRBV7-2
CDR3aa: ASSSDRVVYT

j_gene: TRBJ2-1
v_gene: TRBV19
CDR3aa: ASSVRTGAYNEQF

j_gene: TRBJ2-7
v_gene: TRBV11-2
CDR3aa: ASSLRTSGRTSTEQY

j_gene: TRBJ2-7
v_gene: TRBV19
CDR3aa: ASSMGRGAKSEQY

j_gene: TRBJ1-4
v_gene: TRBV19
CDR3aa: ASSSPGGETGEKLF

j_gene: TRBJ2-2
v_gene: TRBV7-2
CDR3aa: ASSSQVSNTGELF

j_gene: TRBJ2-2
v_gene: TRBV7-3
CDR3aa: ASRRGLADTGELF

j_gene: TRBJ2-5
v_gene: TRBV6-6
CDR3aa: ASTSGGSWREETQY

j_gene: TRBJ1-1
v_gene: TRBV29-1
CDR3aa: SVFRKNTEAF

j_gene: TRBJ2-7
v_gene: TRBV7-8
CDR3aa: ASRPTSGSSYEQY

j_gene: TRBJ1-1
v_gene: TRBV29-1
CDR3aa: SVEIILQGVAF

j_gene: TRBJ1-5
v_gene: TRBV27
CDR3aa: ASSLDGYSNQPQH

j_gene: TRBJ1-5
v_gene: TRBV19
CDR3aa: ASSTDRVTQH

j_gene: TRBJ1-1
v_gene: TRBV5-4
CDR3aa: ASSFGGNTEAF

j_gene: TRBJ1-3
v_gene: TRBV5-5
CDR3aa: ASSFMQGTGNTIY

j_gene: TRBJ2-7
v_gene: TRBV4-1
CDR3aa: ASSQEVRIGEQY

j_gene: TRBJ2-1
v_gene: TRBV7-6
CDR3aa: ASSPDRAGGEQF

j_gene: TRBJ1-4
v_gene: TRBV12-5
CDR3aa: ASGFWTGTGGLDEKLF

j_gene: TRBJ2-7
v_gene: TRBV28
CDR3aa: ASSSFRTGGLYYEQY

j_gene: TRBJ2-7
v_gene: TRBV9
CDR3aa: ASSLSSYGYEQY

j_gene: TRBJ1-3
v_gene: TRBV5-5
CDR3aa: ASSSLGGVFGNTIY

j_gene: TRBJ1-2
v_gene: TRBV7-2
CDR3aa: ASSSWATGGDYT

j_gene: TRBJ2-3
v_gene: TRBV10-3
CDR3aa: AASGEAPDTQY

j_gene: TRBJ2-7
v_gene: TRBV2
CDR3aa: ASSRQADSYEQY

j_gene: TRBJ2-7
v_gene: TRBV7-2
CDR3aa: ASSLGRQGIGEQY

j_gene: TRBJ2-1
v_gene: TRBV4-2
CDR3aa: ASRLRPGDDYNEQF

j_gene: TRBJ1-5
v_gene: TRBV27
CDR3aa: ASSLGRGDQPQH

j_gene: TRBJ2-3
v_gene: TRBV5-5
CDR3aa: ASSLSRISTDTQY

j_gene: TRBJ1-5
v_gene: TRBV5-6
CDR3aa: ASSLGVVNQPQH

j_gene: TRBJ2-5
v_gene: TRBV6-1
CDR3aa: ASSEGRRAQY

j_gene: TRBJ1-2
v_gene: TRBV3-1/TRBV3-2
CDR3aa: ASSQSTGDYGYT

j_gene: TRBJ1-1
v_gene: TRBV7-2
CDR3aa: ASSLQGAGTEAF

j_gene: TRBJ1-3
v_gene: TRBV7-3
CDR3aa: ASSLGTGPGNTIY

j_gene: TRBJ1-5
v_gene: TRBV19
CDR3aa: ASTTGSYGNQPQH

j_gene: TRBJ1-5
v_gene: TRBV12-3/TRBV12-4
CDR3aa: ASSLAEQQPQH

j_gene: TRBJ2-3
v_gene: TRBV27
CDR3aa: ASSRHGDTQY

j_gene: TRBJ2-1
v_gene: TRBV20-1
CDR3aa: SASSGSRYNEQF

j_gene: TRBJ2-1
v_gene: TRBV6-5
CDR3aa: ASRDRADTNEQF

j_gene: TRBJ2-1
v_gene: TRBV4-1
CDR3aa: ASSQPTGRGNEQF

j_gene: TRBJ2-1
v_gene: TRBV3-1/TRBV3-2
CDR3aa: ASSQDTQSREQF